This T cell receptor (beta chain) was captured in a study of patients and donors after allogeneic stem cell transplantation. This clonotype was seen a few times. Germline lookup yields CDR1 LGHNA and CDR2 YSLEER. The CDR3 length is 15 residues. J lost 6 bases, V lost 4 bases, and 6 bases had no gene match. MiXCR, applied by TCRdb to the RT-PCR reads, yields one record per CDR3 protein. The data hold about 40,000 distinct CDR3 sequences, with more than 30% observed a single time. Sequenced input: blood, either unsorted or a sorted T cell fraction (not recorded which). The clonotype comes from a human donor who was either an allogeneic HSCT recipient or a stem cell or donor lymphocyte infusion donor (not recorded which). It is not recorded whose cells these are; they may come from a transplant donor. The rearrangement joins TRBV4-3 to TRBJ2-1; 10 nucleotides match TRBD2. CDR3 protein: CASSRASGSFNEQFF. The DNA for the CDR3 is TGCGCCAGCAGCCGAGCTAGCGGGAGTTTCAATGAGCAGTTCTTC.